The clone carrying this T cell receptor (beta chain) showed up just once. Its antigen is undetermined. This record comes from a study of blood T cell dynamics during melanoma immunotherapy. The study, taken as a whole, reports: The study could not tell melanoma-specific clones from general immune activation.

The CDR3 runs 17 residues. From germline, CDR1 is SGHTA and CDR2 FQGTGA. Each bulk PBMC sample had about 330 ng DNA loaded. Clones were read by immunoSEQ multiplex PCR, and TCRdb kept only the in-frame ones, dropping some. The table records roughly 2,700 clones, 87% of them present only once. Described time point: week 3, after first cycle of checkpoint inhibitor. Samples come from before therapy and from week 3 after the first blockade cycle. The specimen comprised blood, sampled from a patient treated with checkpoint blockade. The chain uses TRBV7-3 and TRBJ2-5; no clear D. The end of the DNA is better explained by TRBJ2-7, so the J call may be wrong. The source of this sequence is a human donor with melanoma. The CDR3 loop is CASSSHFGAQSSYEQYF. The CDR3 DNA reads as TGTGCCAGCAGCTCCCACTTCGGAGCGCAGAGCTCCTACGAGCAGTACTTC.